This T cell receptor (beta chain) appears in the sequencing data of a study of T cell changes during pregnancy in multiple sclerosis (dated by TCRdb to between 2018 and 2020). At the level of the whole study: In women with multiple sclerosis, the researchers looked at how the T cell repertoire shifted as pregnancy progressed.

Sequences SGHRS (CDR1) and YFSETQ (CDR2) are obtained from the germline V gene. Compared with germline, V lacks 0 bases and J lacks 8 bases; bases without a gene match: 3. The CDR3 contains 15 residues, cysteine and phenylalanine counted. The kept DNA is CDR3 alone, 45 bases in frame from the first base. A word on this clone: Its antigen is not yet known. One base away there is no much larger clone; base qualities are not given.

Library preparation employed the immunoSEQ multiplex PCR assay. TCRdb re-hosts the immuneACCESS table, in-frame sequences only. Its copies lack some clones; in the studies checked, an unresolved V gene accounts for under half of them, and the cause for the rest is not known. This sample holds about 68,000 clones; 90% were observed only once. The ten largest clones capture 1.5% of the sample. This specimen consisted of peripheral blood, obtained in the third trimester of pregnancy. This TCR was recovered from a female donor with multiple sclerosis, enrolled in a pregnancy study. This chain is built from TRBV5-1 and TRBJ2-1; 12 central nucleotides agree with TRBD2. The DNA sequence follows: TGCGCCAGCAGCTTGGGGCTAGCGGGAGGGGATGAGCAGTTCTTC. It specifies CASSLGLAGGDEQFF.